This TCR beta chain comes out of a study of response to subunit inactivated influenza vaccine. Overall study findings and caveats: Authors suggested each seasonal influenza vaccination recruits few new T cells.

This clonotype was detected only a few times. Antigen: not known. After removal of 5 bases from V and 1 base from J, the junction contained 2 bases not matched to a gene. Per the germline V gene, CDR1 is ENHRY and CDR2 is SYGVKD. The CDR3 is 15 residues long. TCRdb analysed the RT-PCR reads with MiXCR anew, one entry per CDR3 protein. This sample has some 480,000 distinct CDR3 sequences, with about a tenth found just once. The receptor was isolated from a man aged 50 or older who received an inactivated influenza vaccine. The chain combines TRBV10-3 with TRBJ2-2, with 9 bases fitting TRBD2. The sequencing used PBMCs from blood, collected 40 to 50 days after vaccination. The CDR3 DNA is TGTGCCATCAGTAAGACTAGCGGGAACACCGGGGAGCTGTTTTTT. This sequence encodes CAISKTSGNTGELFF.